This entry concerns a single T cell receptor beta chain. Its antigen is unknown. These data belong to a study of blood T cells in healthy people across ages. Findings of the study overall: Using unsorted PBMCs precluded a conclusive naive versus antigen-experienced comparison.

Germline V gene data show CDR1 as MDHEN and CDR2 as SYDVKM. This CDR3 spans 13 amino acids. Unmatched junction bases numbered 5, after V lost 9 bases and J lost 7 bases. PCR was performed a second time for about 7 to 12 cycles using a sample-barcoded 5' primer and a J-beta primer mix. From the 5' RACE reads, TCRdb called clonotypes with MiXCR, one entry per CDR3 protein. Among around 600,000 distinct CDR3 sequences listed, around half were seen once. This sequence originates from a man older than 75 in good health. This chain connects TRBV28 to TRBJ1-4; 10 bases line up with TRBD1. Sequencing input: blood. The chain's CDR3 is CARRQGAIEKLFF. CDR3 DNA: TGTGCCAGGAGACAGGGGGCGATTGAAAAACTGTTTTTT.